One TCR beta chain is described in this entry. Its antigen is unidentified. Relapses following autologous stem cell transplantation were seen in all patients, with brentuximab vedotin exposure varying. Germline loops: CDR1 KGHSH, CDR2 LQKENI. The ends were cut back, 2 bases at V and 2 bases at J, with 6 bases in the middle. The CDR3 is 13 amino acids. This record belongs to a study of PD-1 blockade in classical Hodgkin lymphoma. Study-level information: Patients were infused with nivolumab 3 mg/kg every 2 weeks. Study outcomes and limitations: Relapsed/refractory patients reportedly had the lowest baseline TCR diversity, below newly diagnosed patients, who were below healthy donors. Patients newly diagnosed and complete responders had comparable baseline diversity.

This table comes from immunoSEQ multiplex PCR, and its TCRdb copy is limited to in-frame clones, with some not included. The sample records 25,000 to 35,000 clones, around four fifths being singletons. The sequencing used peripheral blood mononuclear cells (PBMCs), collected before the second cycle of nivolumab. This sequence joins TRBV18 and TRBJ1-1; D is undetermined. The receptor's source is a human donor with classical Hodgkin lymphoma. Here the CDR3 reads CASSPSGNTEAFF. DNA for the CDR3: TGTGCCAGCTCACCATCTGGAAACACTGAAGCTTTCTTT.